Detailed here is one TCR beta chain. What it binds is not known. The CDR3 sequence is 14 residues long. V was cut by 5 bases and J by 5 bases, with 15 bases left in between. The germline CDR1 and CDR2 sequences are PRHDT and FYEKMQ (reference sequence). This record comes from a study of T cell responses to AZD1222 COVID-19 vaccine. Points from the study as a whole: Researchers took repertoire samples only after the peak T cell response had come.

TCRdb's table, derived via immunoSEQ multiplex PCR, lists solely in-frame clones and lacks some. The sample holds 150,000 to 200,000 clones, 90% to 95% seen once. This chain joins TRBV13 and TRBJ1-1, with D perhaps matching TRBD1 (5 bases). The source is an adult in good health. Sample: peripheral blood, taken on day 0 of AZD1222 vaccination. The CDR3 is CASSLRGGRTEAFF. The CDR3 DNA follows: TGTGCCAGCAGCCTCCGCGGGGGTCGTACTGAAGCTTTCTTT.